The 3 T cell receptor beta chains below all came from one sample that was sequenced in a study of control samples from healthy donors and cancer patients. Assay: immunoSEQ multiplex PCR; the TCRdb copy retains only in-frame clones and omits some. Of roughly 450,000 clones in the sample, over 75% were seen once. The specimen was PBMCs. Receptors were obtained from a man aged 35 to 55 with head and neck cancer.

V and J are TRBV18 and TRBJ2-7; D tentatively fits TRBD1 or TRBD2 (5 bases each). The germline V gene has CDR1 KGHSH and CDR2 LQKENI. With 6 bases removed from V and 6 bases from J, the gap between germline ends came to 24 bases. CDR3 length: 16 residues. DNA for the CDR3: TGTGCCAGCTCCCAAGGGGTCAGCGGTCGGGGCATCGAGCAGTACTTC. Its protein product is CASSQGVSGRGIEQYF.

V and J are TRBV19 and TRBJ2-3; tentatively, D is TRBD1 or TRBD2 (5 bases each). V was cut by 7 bases and J by 3 bases, with 14 bases left in between. Germline values: CDR1 LNHDA, CDR2 SQIVND (reference sequence). The length of the CDR3 is 14 residues. Written as DNA, the CDR3 is TGTGCCAGTACCGACCCCAGGGAGACAGATACGCAGTATTTT. It is translated as CASTDPRETDTQYF.

The gene calls are TRBV9 and TRBJ2-3; D not certain. The CDR3 has 14 amino acids. The germline V gene has CDR1 SGDLS and CDR2 YYNGEE. The V and J ends lost 4 bases and 1 base respectively, with 10 bases between them. The CDR3 DNA follows: TGTGCCAGCAGCTCTTCTGCCGGCACAGATACGCAGTATTTT. Its translation: CASSSSAGTDTQYF.